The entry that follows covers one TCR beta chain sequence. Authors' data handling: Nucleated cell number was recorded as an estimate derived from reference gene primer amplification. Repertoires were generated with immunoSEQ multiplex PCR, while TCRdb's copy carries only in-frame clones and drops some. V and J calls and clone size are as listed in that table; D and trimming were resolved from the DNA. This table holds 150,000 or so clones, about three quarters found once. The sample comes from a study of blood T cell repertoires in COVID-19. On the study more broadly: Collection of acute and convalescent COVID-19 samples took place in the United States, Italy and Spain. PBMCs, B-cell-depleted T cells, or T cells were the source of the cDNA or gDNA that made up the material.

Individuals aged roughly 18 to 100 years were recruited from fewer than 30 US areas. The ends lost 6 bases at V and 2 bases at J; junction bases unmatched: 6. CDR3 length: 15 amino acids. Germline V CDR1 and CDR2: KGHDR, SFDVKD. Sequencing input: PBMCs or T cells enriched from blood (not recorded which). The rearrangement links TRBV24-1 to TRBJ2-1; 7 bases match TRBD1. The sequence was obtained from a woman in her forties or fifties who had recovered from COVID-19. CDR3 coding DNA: TGTGCCACCAGTAACCGGGACAGCGCCTACAATGAGCAGTTCTTC. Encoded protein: CATSNRDSAYNEQFF.